This entry features one TCR beta chain sequence. The CDR3 is 14 amino acids. In germline, CDR1 is ENHRY, CDR2 SYGVKD. Trimming removed 7 bases from V and 4 bases from J; junction bases left unmatched: 6. Drawn from each donor were roughly 9.4 milliliters of peripheral blood. A J-beta primer mix and a sample-barcoded 5' primer were used in a second PCR of about 6 to 12 cycles. All samples yielded 2.5 million or more CDR3-containing paired-end reads. TCRdb analysed the 5' RACE reads with MiXCR anew, one entry per CDR3 protein. The data show over a million distinct CDR3 sequences, about 43% seen once. This entry is derived from a study of blood T cells in healthy people across ages.

The V and J genes are TRBV10-3 and TRBJ2-3; 9 bases line up with TRBD2. The sample consisted of blood. The TCR comes from a woman younger than 30 in good health. For the CDR3, the DNA is TGTGCCATCAAAACTAGCGGGTCGTCAGATACGCAGTATTTT. The encoded protein is CAIKTSGSSDTQYF.